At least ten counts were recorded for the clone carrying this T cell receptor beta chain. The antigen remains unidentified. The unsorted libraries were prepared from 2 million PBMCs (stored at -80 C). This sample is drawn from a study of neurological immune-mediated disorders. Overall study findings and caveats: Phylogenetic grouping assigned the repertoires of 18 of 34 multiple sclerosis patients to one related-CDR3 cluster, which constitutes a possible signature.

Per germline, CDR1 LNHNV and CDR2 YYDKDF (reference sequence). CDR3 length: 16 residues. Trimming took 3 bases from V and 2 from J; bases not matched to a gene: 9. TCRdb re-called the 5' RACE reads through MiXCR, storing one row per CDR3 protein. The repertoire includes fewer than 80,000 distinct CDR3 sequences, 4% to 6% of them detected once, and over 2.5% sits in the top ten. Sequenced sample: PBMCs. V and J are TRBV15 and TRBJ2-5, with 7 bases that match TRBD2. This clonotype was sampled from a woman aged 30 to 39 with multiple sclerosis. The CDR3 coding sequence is TGTGCCACCAGCAGGGGTTTAACTAGCGATCAAGAGACCCAGTACTTC. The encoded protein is CATSRGLTSDQETQYF.